The subject of this entry is one TCR beta chain. With V trimmed by 8 bases and J by 9 bases, 11 bases remained unmatched. CDR3 length: 15 amino acids. The germline CDR1 and CDR2 sequences are LNHDA and SQIVND (reference sequence). The data belong to a study of blood T cell repertoires in COVID-19. Overall study: Sources were T cells, B-cell-depleted T cells, or PBMCs; the material itself was cDNA or gDNA.

Clones were read by immunoSEQ multiplex PCR, and TCRdb kept only the in-frame ones, dropping some. Seen here are 350,000 to 400,000 clones, more than 85% observed once, and the top ten hold roughly 0.9%. This receptor was identified in a woman between 40 and 55 years old who had been exposed to COVID-19. The source material was PBMCs or T cells enriched from blood (not recorded which). The chain employs TRBV19 and TRBJ1-3; 12 bases fit TRBD1. CDR3 in DNA: TGTGCCAGTTCTGGAACCGGGACAGGGGGCCTCACCATATATTTT. As protein: CASSGTGTGGLTIYF.